This T cell receptor (beta chain) was obtained from a study of breast tumors, draining lymph nodes, adjacent tissues. This clonotype showed up many times. Breast cancer patients provided tissue from their axillary draining lymph nodes. The CDR3 runs 15 residues. Per the germline V gene, CDR1 is LGHNA and CDR2 is YSLEER. Trimming took 3 bases from V and 2 from J; bases not matched to a gene: 1. Via MiXCR, TCRdb re-called the multiplex PCR reads, giving one row per CDR3 protein. The table lists 140,000 or so distinct CDR3 sequences, about 33% of them singletons, with about 2.3% in the top ten. The chain couples TRBV4-3 to TRBJ2-6; 7 positions agree with TRBD1. This clonotype was obtained from a female donor with breast cancer. Some clones in this sample may be carry-over from other donors' samples. Specimen: axillary lymph node tissue. In DNA, the CDR3 is TGCGCCAGCAGCCAGACAGGGACTGGGGCCAACGTCCTGACTTTC. This sequence encodes CASSQTGTGANVLTF.